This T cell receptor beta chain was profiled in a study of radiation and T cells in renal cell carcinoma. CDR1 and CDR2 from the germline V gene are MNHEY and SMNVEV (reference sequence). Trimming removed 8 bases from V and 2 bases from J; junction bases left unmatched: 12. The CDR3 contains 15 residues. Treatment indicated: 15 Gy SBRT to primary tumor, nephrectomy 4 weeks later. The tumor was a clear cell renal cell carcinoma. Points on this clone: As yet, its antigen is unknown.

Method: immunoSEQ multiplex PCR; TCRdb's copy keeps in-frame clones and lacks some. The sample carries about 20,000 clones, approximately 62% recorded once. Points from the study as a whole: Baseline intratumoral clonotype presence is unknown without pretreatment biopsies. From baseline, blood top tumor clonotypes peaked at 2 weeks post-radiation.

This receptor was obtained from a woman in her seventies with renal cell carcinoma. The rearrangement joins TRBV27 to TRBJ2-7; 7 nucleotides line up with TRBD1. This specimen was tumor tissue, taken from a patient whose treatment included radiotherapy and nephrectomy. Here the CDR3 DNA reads TGTGCCAGCGGCGAAAGGGGGCTGCCTACCTACGAGCAGTACTTC. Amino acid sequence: CASGERGLPTYEQYF.